This TCR beta chain was recorded in a study of blood T cell repertoires in COVID-19. Sequencing used immunoSEQ multiplex PCR; TCRdb keeps in-frame clones, though not all of them. The repertoire holds around 260,000 clones, with roughly 86% as singletons. The V gene's germline CDR1 is SGHVS and CDR2 FNYEAQ. With 3 bases clipped from V and 2 bases from J, the junction kept 11 bases outside the gene matches. The CDR3 sequence is 17 residues long. Sequences were obtained from peripheral blood. This TCR came from a human donor in a cohort sampled during active COVID-19. The chain uses TRBV7-6 and TRBJ1-1, with 8 bases that match TRBD1. CDR3 nucleotides: TGTGCCAGCAGCTTTTTGTCGCAGGGGGCGATTAACACTGAAGCTTTCTTT. Protein product: CASSFLSQGAINTEAFF.